This TCR beta chain was retrieved from a study of PD-L1 blockade in urothelial cancer. V lost 1 base, J lost 5 bases, and 20 bases lay in between. The length of the CDR3 is 17 residues. The germline V gene has CDR1 SEHNR and CDR2 FQNEAQ (reference sequence). The sample's time point: peripheral blood 6 weeks after treatment start. The table lists this clone with a few counts. Profiled with immunoSEQ multiplex PCR; TCRdb holds only in-frame clones, not every one. This sample has tens of thousands of clones, with around 90% found just once. The chain has TRBV7-9 and TRBJ1-2, with D perhaps TRBD1 (5 bases). Sequencing used PBMCs, obtained around atezolizumab (anti-PD-L1) treatment. This clonotype originated in a man aged 55 to 69 with urothelial cancer. CDR3 nucleotide sequence: TGTGCCAGCAGCTTAGGGAAGAGGTGGGGCGCTGAGTATGGCTACACCTTC. Protein sequence: CASSLGKRWGAEYGYTF. The variable domain in full, completed from reference TRBV7-9 and TRBJ1-2, reads DTGVSQNPRHKITKRGQNVTFRCDPISEHNRLYWYRQTLGQGPEFLTYFQNEAQLEKSRLLSDRFSAERPKGSFSTLEIQRTEQGDSAMYLCASSLGKRWGAEYGYTFGSGTRLTVV.